In its sample, the clone carrying this T cell receptor (beta chain) was seen many times. Its antigen is as yet unknown. The germline V and J ends were trimmed by 4 bases and 10 bases, with 17 bases remaining between them. This CDR3 is built from 14 residues. Looked up from germline, CDR1 is SNHLY and CDR2 is FYNNEI. Arm-PCR with iRepertoire HTBI primers amplified the CDR3 regions for these TCR beta libraries. Original processing notes: Sequenced samples collectively carried around 60 TRBV and some 15 TRBJ segments. TCRdb re-called the multiplex PCR reads through MiXCR, storing one row per CDR3 protein. These V and J calls rely on TCRdb rather than the paper's analysis. The table includes about 360,000 distinct CDR3 sequences, roughly 16% detected once. This sample was taken from a study of regulatory T cells in long-lasting Graves disease. Study outcomes and limitations: Lower TCR diversity characterized persistent Graves' patients relative to newly diagnosed patients. Favored gene segments in persistent disease were TRBV28, TRBJ1-2 and TRBJ2-5. Sample size, which was small, may have reduced accuracy.

Time point specified: newly diagnosed GD, antithyroid drugs for less than 3 months. After RNA was extracted from PBMCs, the TCR library was made from it. Another study also made use of these data, one on T cells in Graves' hyperthyroidism and ophthalmopathy.

Sequenced here: peripheral blood mononuclear cells (PBMCs), sampled at new diagnosis, from a patient treated with antithyroid drugs. V gene TRBV2 combines with J gene TRBJ2-1; D possibly uses TRBD1 or TRBD2 (6 bases each). The receptor comes from a woman between 18 and 29 years old with Graves disease. In DNA, the CDR3 is TGTGCCAGCAGTGTTCGCGGGACAAAAGACGAGCAGTTCTTC. Residues: CASSVRGTKDEQFF.